This is a list of T cell receptor delta chains from one sample in a study of Vδ1+ human thymocytes. TCRdb redid the clone calls on the multiplex PCR reads with CATT. The table has tens of thousands of delta-chain clones, around 28% seen once. The sequencing input was Vdelta1+ gamma-delta thymocytes from the thymus. The receptors come from a boy under two years old who had congenital heart surgery. CDR3s include the opening cysteine and the closing phenylalanine or tryptophan. Each record gives: V gene, CDR3 length, CDR3 protein.

v_gene: TRDV1; len: 19; CDR3aa: CALGVLKGGYGPYTDKLIF
v_gene: TRDV1; len: 17; CDR3aa: CALGEYWGIRYTDKLIF
v_gene: TRDV1; len: 18; CDR3aa: CALGELSFLRAGIHKLIF
v_gene: TRDV1; len: 19; CDR3aa: CALGELGTGGGYASDKLIF
v_gene: TRDV1; len: 25; CDR3aa: CALGKTRPPSPAPSNWGIGADKLIF
v_gene: TRDV1; len: 15; CDR3aa: CALGEHPGYTDKLIF
v_gene: TRDV1; len: 17; CDR3aa: CALGEHTGGFHTDKLIF
v_gene: TRDV2; len: 12; CDR3aa: CACLYWADKLIF
v_gene: TRDV1; len: 23; CDR3aa: CALGESPFLLPWGILGYTDKLIF
v_gene: TRDV1; len: 22; CDR3aa: CALRERSVPTGGGYAYTDKLIF
v_gene: TRDV1; len: 20; CDR3aa: CALGELEPRVGPRMTDKLIF
v_gene: TRDV1; len: 14; CDR3aa: CALGEPGRSRKLIF
v_gene: TRDV1; len: 17; CDR3aa: CALGDAFLRGYTDKLIF
v_gene: TRDV1; len: 20; CDR3aa: CALGEPIPTRYWGPTDKLIF